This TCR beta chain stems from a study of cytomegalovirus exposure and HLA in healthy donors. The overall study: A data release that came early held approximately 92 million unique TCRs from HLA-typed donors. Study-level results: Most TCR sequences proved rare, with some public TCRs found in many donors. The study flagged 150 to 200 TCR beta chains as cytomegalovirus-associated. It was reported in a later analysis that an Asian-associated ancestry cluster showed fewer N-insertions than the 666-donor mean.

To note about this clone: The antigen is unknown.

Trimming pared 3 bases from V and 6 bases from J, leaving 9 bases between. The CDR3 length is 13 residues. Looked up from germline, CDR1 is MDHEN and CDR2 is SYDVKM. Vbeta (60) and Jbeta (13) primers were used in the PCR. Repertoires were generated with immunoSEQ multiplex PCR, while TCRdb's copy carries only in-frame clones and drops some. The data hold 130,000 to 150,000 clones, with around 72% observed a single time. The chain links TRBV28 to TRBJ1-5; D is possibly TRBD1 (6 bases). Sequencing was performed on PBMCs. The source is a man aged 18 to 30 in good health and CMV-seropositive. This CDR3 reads CASSFNRVQPQHF. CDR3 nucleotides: TGTGCCAGCAGTTTTAACAGGGTTCAGCCCCAGCATTTT. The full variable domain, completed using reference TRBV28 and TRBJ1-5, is DVKVTQSSRYLVKRTGEKVFLECVQDMDHENMFWYRQDPGLGLRLIYFSYDVKMKEKGDIPEGYSVSREKKERFSLILESASTNQTSMYLCASSFNRVQPQHFGDGTRLSIL.